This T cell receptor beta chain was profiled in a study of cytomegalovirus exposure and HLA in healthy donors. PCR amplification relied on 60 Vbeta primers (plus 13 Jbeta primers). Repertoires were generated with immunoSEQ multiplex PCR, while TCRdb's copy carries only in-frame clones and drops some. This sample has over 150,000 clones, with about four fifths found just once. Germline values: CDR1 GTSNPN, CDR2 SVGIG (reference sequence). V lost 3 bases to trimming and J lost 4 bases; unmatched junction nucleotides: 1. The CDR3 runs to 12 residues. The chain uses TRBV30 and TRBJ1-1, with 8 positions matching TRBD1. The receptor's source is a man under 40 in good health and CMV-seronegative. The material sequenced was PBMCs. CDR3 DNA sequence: TGTGCCTGGAGGGACAGGGTCACTGAAGCTTTCTTT. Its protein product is CAWRDRVTEAFF.